The entry that follows covers one T cell receptor (beta chain) sequence. A second PCR of roughly 7 to 11 cycles used a sample-barcoded 5' primer and a J-beta primer mix. Each CDR3 protein is one row after TCRdb ran MiXCR on the 5' RACE reads. The sample lists 1.5 million to 2 million distinct CDR3 sequences; more than 35% were seen once. The data were taken from a study of blood T cells in healthy people across ages. The germline CDR1 and CDR2 sequences are KGHSH and LQKENI. The CDR3 runs to 17 residues. V dropped 6 bases and J dropped 7 bases, with 27 bases sitting between them. The V and J genes are TRBV18 and TRBJ1-2, with a possible D match to TRBD1 (5 bases). This clonotype was obtained from a human donor in good health. The sequenced sample was blood. The CDR3 protein is CASSLNSGLGGETGYTF. The CDR3 region has the DNA TGTGCCAGCTCGCTAAACTCCGGGCTCGGAGGGGAAACTGGCTACACCTTC.